This T cell receptor beta chain originates from a study of blood T cell repertoires in COVID-19. Turning to the study itself: The United States, Italy and Spain supplied acute and convalescent COVID-19 samples. PBMCs, B-cell-depleted T cells, or T cells were the source of the cDNA or gDNA that made up the material.

CDR3 length: 15 residues. The germline gives CDR1 SGHRS, CDR2 YFSETQ. Trimming took 3 bases from V and 1 from J, leaving 13 bases between them. Per the original methods: How many nucleated cells were present was estimated from reference gene primer amplification. Sequencing used immunoSEQ multiplex PCR; TCRdb keeps in-frame clones, though not all of them. That table gives V, J and clone size, and the DNA gave D and trimming. The profile shows around 120,000 clones, about 80% of them singletons. This clone was seen only once. Sequencing was done on a sample of peripheral blood. The chain is built from TRBV5-1 and TRBJ1-1, with D perhaps matching TRBD1 (6 bases). This clonotype was obtained from a man between 35 and 55 years old with active or convalescent COVID-19. As DNA, the CDR3 is TGCGCCAGCAGCTCAGATACAGGGTGGAACACTGAAGCTTTCTTT. Its protein is CASSSDTGWNTEAFF.